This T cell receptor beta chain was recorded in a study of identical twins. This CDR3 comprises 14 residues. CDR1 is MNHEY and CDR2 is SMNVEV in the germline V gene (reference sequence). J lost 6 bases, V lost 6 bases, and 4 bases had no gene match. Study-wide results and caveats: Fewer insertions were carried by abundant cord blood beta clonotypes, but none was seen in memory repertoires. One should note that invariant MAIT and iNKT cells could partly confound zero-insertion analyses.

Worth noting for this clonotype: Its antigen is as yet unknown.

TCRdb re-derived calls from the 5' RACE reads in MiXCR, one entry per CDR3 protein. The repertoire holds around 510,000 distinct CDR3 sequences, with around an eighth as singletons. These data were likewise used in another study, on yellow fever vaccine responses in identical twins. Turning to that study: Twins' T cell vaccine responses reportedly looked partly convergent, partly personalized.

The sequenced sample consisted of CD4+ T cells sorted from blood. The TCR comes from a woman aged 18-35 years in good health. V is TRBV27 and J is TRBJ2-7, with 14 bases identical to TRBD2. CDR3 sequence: CASSRLAGGSEQYF. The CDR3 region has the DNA TGTGCCAGCAGCAGACTAGCGGGGGGGAGCGAGCAGTACTTC.